This T cell receptor beta chain was obtained from a study of cytomegalovirus exposure and HLA in healthy donors (dated by TCRdb to about 2017). Study-wide context: An earlier analysis of fewer than 750 of the donors reported over 250 Gb of sequence data and approximately 120 million unique TCR beta sequences obtained from approximately 180 million T cells. About 320 gigabases of sequencing data and roughly 90 million unique TCR sequences were included in an early release covering about 700 HLA-typed donors. Of the roughly 400 genotyped donors, more than 75% were placed in the genetic ancestry cluster associated with self-reported Caucasian donors. The study aimed to test whether signatures of past pathogen exposure could be identified by cataloging public T cell receptors. The T cell repertoires of around 730 subjects were profiled by immunosequencing and related to cytomegalovirus serostatus. In addition to the first cohort of 666 subjects, a separate validation cohort of 120 different subjects was used. To predict cytomegalovirus infection status, the study combined high-throughput TCR immunosequencing, statistical association of individual TCRs with disease status, and machine learning. A later analysis re-analyzed previously published TCR beta repertoires from 500 to 700 donors and added high-resolution HLA genotyping to study TCR occurrence patterns. The later analysis used no new phenotypic data to find candidate immune exposures, relying instead on TCR beta sequences and their occurrence across donors. In an earlier analysis of 500 to 650 of the donors, high-throughput TCR beta sequencing was used to judge whether each TCR beta V gene segment behaved as functional or pseudogenic. Donor age, sex, ethnicity and CMV serostatus were collected together with the repertoire data. In a later genetic analysis, genome-wide SNP genotypes for about three fifths of the roughly 670 donors were used, and that subset was treated as a discovery cohort. All discovery cohort repertoires had been generated on a single sequencing platform. HLA typing covered class I and class II loci at four-digit resolution. The number of typed donors differed by locus: roughly 620-630 for A, B, C, DRB1 and DQB1; 522 for DQA1; around 580 for DPA1; and 400 to 480 for DPB1. Because of strong linkage in the cohort, 4 to 6 DR-DQ haplotypes were treated as single units for association and clustering. Across 300 to 500 genotyped donors of the cohort, an average of approximately 240,000 unique TCR beta nucleotide sequences per donor were sequenced, and approximately 17% of those sequences were non-productive.

The library relied on the immunoSEQ multiplex PCR assay. A mixture of 60 forward primers for TCR Vbeta segments and 13 reverse primers for TCR Jbeta segments was used in the multiplex PCR. The CDR3 region of rearranged TCR beta genes was amplified from genomic DNA by a multiplex PCR assay. The amplified TCR beta libraries were sequenced on the Illumina HiSeq System as 87-base-pair reads. The original pipeline was this. A later analysis counted about 82 million unique TCR beta chains across the roughly 700 repertoires, and some 11 million of these chains were shared by at least two donors. Raw reads were error-corrected and collapsed into unique sequences by a nearest-neighbor algorithm in which closely related sequences were merged to remove PCR and sequencing errors. CDR3 sequences were aligned to IMGT reference sequences to assign V, D and J gene segments. For a sequence to be retained, a match of at least six nucleotides to both a V gene segment and a J gene segment was required. A rearrangement was called productive if the CDR3 had no stop codons and remained in frame with V and J, and every other rearrangement was called non-productive. Following IMGT convention, CDR3 was defined as the stretch from the second conserved V-encoded cysteine up to the conserved J-encoded phenylalanine. The earlier analysis of some 550 of the donors excluded any sequence lacking an unambiguous match to a single V gene segment. An earlier analysis of a few hundred of the donors called V segments functional above 56.7% productive rearrangements and segregating when the between-donor standard deviation exceeded 5%. A statistical classification framework was developed to diagnose cytomegalovirus status using the catalog of TCR beta chain sequences. A later analysis assigned V and J genes by comparing TCR nucleotide sequences with IMGT/GENE-DB human TR gene sequences. Using the TCRdist pipeline, a later analysis assigned CDR3 sequences along with most-parsimonious VDJ recombination scenarios. In a later analysis, each TCR beta chain was defined by its CDR3 amino acid sequence together with its V-gene family, and reads without a unique V-gene family were excluded. As a way to deal with suspected cross-contamination and a sequencing artifact, a later analysis dropped 450 to 600 nucleotide sequences that were highly shared and had low generation probability. For each public chain, a later analysis derived a clonal expansion index from normalized ranks of inferred template counts within each repertoire. In a later analysis, generation probabilities were computed using a VDJ recombination model fitted to out-of-frame rearrangements, and the results were checked against IGoR. In a later analysis, TCR-TCR, TCR-HLA and TCR-CMV co-occurrence was scored with hypergeometric tests, and a repertoire-size bias correction was applied to TCR pairs. To estimate false discovery rates, a later analysis permuted the HLA or CMV assignments 20 times. In a later analysis, co-occurring TCRs were grouped using DBSCAN, with TCRdist sequence similarity added in when clustering inside HLA-allele-positive subsets. For co-occurrence clustering, repertoires with fewer than 30,000 or more than 120,000 public chains were excluded, along with about five repertoires with anomalous nucleotide sharing. TCRdb took this table from immuneACCESS and kept in-frame rearrangements with V and J called. Such tables lack part of the clones; where checked against another copy, unresolved V genes explain under half of the gap, and the rest is unexplained. V and J calls and clone size are given by that table; D and trimming were obtained from the DNA. In this sample the table shows 180,000 or so clones, 76% of which occur a single time. The ten largest clones represent less than 2.5% of the sample.

The research as a whole found: In a later analysis, HLA-associated TCR beta chains were found to be more clonally expanded and to have lower generation probabilities than equally common non-associated chains. Assigning TCR associations to individual alleles was difficult when HLA alleles, especially DR and DQ, strongly co-occurred. A cluster of highly shared sequence variants was judged likely to be a technical artifact of the sequencing pipeline. Because HLA typing was unavailable for some donors at each locus, only the typed subset was used in association tests. Only TCR beta chains were sequenced in this cohort, and the absence of alpha or paired-chain data limited detectable features. An association between a missense DCLRE1C variant and V-gene and J-gene trimming of TCR beta chains was found in a later genetic analysis and replicated in an independent cohort. The classifier was reported to diagnose cytomegalovirus status with high specificity and sensitivity in both the original and validation cohorts. In a later analysis, several top co-occurrence clusters were reported to appear linked to parvovirus B19, influenza, CMV and Epstein-Barr virus. A later analysis associated 15,000 to 20,000 TCR beta sequences with specific HLA alleles at a false discovery rate of 0.05. Because counts were too low, seventeen rarely observed V segments, including chromosome 9 orphons, were excluded from the earlier analysis of some 540 of the donors. Linkage disequilibrium might explain the correlated functional status among segregating V segments, but an unknown experimental factor could not be ruled out. It was suggested by the authors that the approach could potentially be generalized to other disease states and immunological phenotypes. Most TCR sequences were seen in very few donors, while some public TCRs were found in many individuals. A later genetic analysis reported fewer N-insertions in productive TCRs among donors in an Asian-associated ancestry cluster than the roughly 620-donor mean. A further reported finding was that TCR beta sequences accurately predicted the HLA-A and HLA-B alleles for most subjects in the first cohort. Presence/absence analyses assumed roughly uniform sequencing depth across donors, an assumption that may not hold. For the cohort, immune exposure information was limited to CMV serostatus. In vitro tests confirmed that three of the cytomegalovirus-associated TCR beta chains recognize cytomegalovirus antigens. In a later analysis, the rate of TCR association differed among HLA loci, with DRB1 alleles having the most associated TCRs and HLA-C alleles having the fewest. The 87-base-pair reads could not distinguish some IMGT-functional V segments, including TRBV6-2 and TRBV6-3, so those segments were excluded. Most CMV-associated TCR beta chains appeared to be HLA-restricted in a later analysis, and the HLA associations seemed to be driven largely by CMV exposure. The study listed 164 TCR beta chains as associated with cytomegalovirus. Broadly in line with IMGT annotations, most TCR beta V segments showed up in productive rearrangements about 90% or about 30% of the time in an earlier analysis of approximately 640 of the donors.

From the germline V gene, CDR1 is MNHNS and CDR2 is SASEGT. From the cysteine through the phenylalanine, the CDR3 covers 14 amino acids. Left in the record is the CDR3 DNA by itself, 42 bases read in frame from the first base. V and J are truncated by 10 bases and 4 bases respectively, leaving an intervening sequence of 17 bases. The cohort was made up of about 610 healthy bone marrow donors. At the time of sampling, every cohort member was nominally healthy, though immune exposures that went unrecorded were likely present. The donor tested CMV seropositive and was one of the 289 seropositive cohort members. Every donor gave a peripheral blood sample, and the peripheral blood mononuclear cells from that sample were used for TCR beta sequencing. Genomic DNA was extracted from the blood cell samples with the Qiagen DNeasy Blood Extraction Kit. This clone was recorded a few times. Its cognate antigen has yet to be identified. No base qualities exist here, and no much larger clone lies one base off it.

Sequencing was carried out using PBMCs. The rearrangement joined TRBV6-1 to TRBJ2-1, with a tentative D gene TRBD1 over 6 matching bases. The sequence derives from a woman younger than 45 in good health and CMV-seropositive. At the DNA level, the sequence is TGTGCCACCGGGGATGAGGGGGAGTACAATGAGCAGTTCTTC. This encodes CATGDEGEYNEQFF.